These 21 T cell receptor beta chains originate from one sample sequenced in a study of control samples from healthy donors and cancer patients (dated by TCRdb to about 2020). Libraries were made using the immunoSEQ multiplex PCR assay. In its TCRdb copy, this immuneACCESS table keeps in-frame sequences only and misses some clones. Where compared with another copy, unresolved V genes explain less than half of these, and the others have no known cause. The sample has over 85,000 clones on record, approximately 88% of them singletons. In total, the top ten clones hold 30% to 40% of the sample. The sequencing sample was made of PBMCs. The origin of the receptors is a man aged 70 or older with lung cancer.

The V gene is TRBV9, the J gene TRBJ1-1; possible D gene TRBD1, 6 bases. Trimming removed 1 base at V and 4 bases at J, with 17 bases between. Germline V gene sequence: CDR1 SGDLS, CDR2 YYNGEE. The CDR3 is 16 residues long. The chain's CDR3 is CASSVPAGAGTTEAFF. The DNA of the CDR3 is TGTGCCAGCAGCGTACCCGCGGGGGCTGGGACCACTGAAGCTTTCTTT.

The rearrangement joins TRBV18 to TRBJ2-1, with D hard to call. Trimming removed 2 bases at V and 10 bases at J, with 6 bases between. CDR1 is KGHSH, CDR2 LQKENI, per germline. The CDR3 is 11 amino acids. The CDR3 DNA follows: TGTGCCAGCTCACCAGGGCAGGAGCAGTTCTTC. This codes for CASSPGQEQFF.

The V call is TRBV9, the J call TRBJ1-4; D might be TRBD1 (5 bases). CDR1 SGDLS and CDR2 YYNGEE come from the germline V gene. V dropped 0 bases and J dropped 4 bases, with 13 bases sitting between them. This CDR3 has 16 residues. CDR3 in amino acids: CASSVGGAAFNEKLFF. In DNA, the CDR3 is TGTGCCAGCAGCGTAGGCGGGGCCGCGTTTAATGAAAAACTGTTTTTT.

V and J are TRBV6-5 and TRBJ1-1; no clear D gene. V was pared by 2 bases and J by 0 bases, with 10 bases between. The length of the CDR3 is 15 residues. The germline CDR1 and CDR2 sequences are MNHEY and SVGAGI. CDR3 nucleotide sequence: TGTGCCAGCAGTTACGGCGAGACTTTGAACACTGAAGCTTTCTTT. This codes for CASSYGETLNTEAFF.

V usage is TRBV24-1 and J usage is TRBJ2-1; 7 nucleotides align to TRBD1. Losses at the gene ends were 4 bases for V and 7 bases for J; bases not matched to a gene: 3. This CDR3 is 13 amino acids long. Germline CDR1 reads KGHDR; CDR2 reads SFDVKD. The chain's CDR3 is CATSEQGRNEQFF. The CDR3 DNA is TGTGCCACCAGTGAACAGGGGCGAAATGAGCAGTTCTTC.

The chain recombines TRBV19 with TRBJ1-4, with D possibly TRBD1 on 5 matching bases. CDR3 length equals 13 residues. V lost 4 bases to trimming and J lost 7 bases, with 10 bases between them. Germline V gives CDR1 LNHDA, CDR2 SQIVND (reference sequence). The CDR3 coding sequence is TGTGCCAGTAGTAGGGCAGGGTCTGAAAAACTGTTTTTT. This encodes CASSRAGSEKLFF. The variable domain in full, with the rest retrieved from reference TRBV19 and TRBJ1-4, is DGGITQSPKYLFRKEGQNVTLSCEQNLNHDAMYWYRQDPGQGLRLIYYSQIVNDFQKGDIAEGYSVSREKKESFPLTVTSAQKNPTAFYLCASSRAGSEKLFFGSGTQLSVL.

The chain employs TRBV15 and TRBJ1-3, with D perhaps TRBD1 (6 bases). The CDR3 runs 16 residues. The germline V gene encodes CDR1 LNHNV and CDR2 YYDKDF (reference sequence). Trimming took 0 bases from V and 6 from J, leaving 15 bases between them. CDR3 DNA: TGTGCCACCAGCAGAGATAGGGCGGGGGCTGAAAACACCATATATTTT. Translation gives CATSRDRAGAENTIYF. Together with reference TRBV15 and TRBJ1-3, the CDR3 gives the full variable domain: DAMVIQNPRYQVTQFGKPVTLSCSQTLNHNVMYWYQQKSSQAPKLLFHYYDKDFNNEADTPDNFQSRRPNTSFCFLDIRSPGLGDTAMYLCATSRDRAGAENTIYFGEGSWLTVV.

This clone was seen a few times. CDR3 coding DNA: TGTGCCAGCAGCGTAGGAGCAGCGAACACTGAAGCTTTCTTT. Its translation is CASSVGAANTEAFF. The rearrangement uses TRBV9 and TRBJ1-1; D gene ambiguous. Trimming took off 0 bases at V and 1 base at J, with 7 bases between the two ends. Germline V gene lookup returns CDR1 SGDLS and CDR2 YYNGEE. The CDR3 consists of 14 residues.

In its sample, this clone was seen a few times. The chain joins TRBV3-1 (or the pseudogene TRBV3-2) to TRBJ2-1, with TRBD1 identical over 9 bases. Germline V lookup: CDR1 LGHDT, CDR2 YNNKEL (reference sequence). J was trimmed by 7 bases and V by 1 base; bases with no gene match: 11. The CDR3 is 17 amino acids. The CDR3 nucleotides are TGTGCCAGCAGCCAAGGTGGAGGGGGGACAGGGAGGAATGAGCAGTTCTTC. This sequence encodes CASSQGGGGTGRNEQFF.

This sequence joins TRBV19 and TRBJ1-6; 8 bases map to TRBD1. V was clipped by 3 bases and J by 5 bases; unmatched bases: 9. In germline, CDR1 is LNHDA, CDR2 SQIVND (reference sequence). CDR3 length: 17 residues. CDR3 protein: CASSIKAGGADNSPLHF. DNA for the CDR3: TGTGCCAGTAGTATTAAGGCAGGGGGCGCGGATAATTCACCCCTCCACTTT.

CDR3: CASSRPPTTSGNEQFF. The CDR3 nucleotides read TGTGCCAGCAGTCGACCGCCCACTACGTCGGGCAATGAGCAGTTCTTC. V gene TRBV5-4 combines with J gene TRBJ2-1, with D unresolved. The CDR3 contains 16 residues. From germline, CDR1 is SGHNT and CDR2 YYREEE (reference sequence). Trimming pared 5 bases from V and 6 bases from J, leaving 21 bases between.

CDR3 loop: CASSRTGVFNSNQPQHF. The CDR3 DNA sequence: TGTGCCAGTAGTAGGACAGGGGTATTTAATAGCAATCAGCCCCAGCATTTT. This chain uses TRBV19 with TRBJ1-5, with TRBD1 matching over 9 bases. Trimming took 4 bases from V and 0 from J; bases not matched to a gene: 7. Germline-derived CDR1 and CDR2 are LNHDA and SQIVND (reference sequence). This CDR3 comprises 17 residues.

CDR3 in amino acids: CASGGANTGELFF. DNA for the CDR3: TGTGCCAGCGGGGGGGCGAACACCGGGGAGCTGTTTTTT. This chain links TRBV6-6 with TRBJ2-2; 7 bases match TRBD2. The trim removed 8 bases at V and 0 bases at J, leaving 0 bases unmatched. CDR3 length: 13 residues. Germline CDR1 MNHNY, CDR2 SVGAGI (reference sequence).

The chain carries TRBV30 and TRBJ1-3; D is uncertain. Germline V gene data show CDR1 as GTSNPN and CDR2 as SVGIG (reference sequence). The length of the CDR3 is 13 residues. V was shortened by 3 bases and J by 0 bases, with 6 bases between the two germline ends. The CDR3 DNA reads TGTGCCTGGAGCGCGGTCTCTGGAAACACCATATATTTT. It translates to CAWSAVSGNTIYF. Drawing the rest from reference TRBV30 and TRBJ1-3, the complete variable domain is SQTIHQWPATLVQPVGSPLSLECTVEGTSNPNLYWYRQAAGRGLQLLFYSVGIGQISSEVPQNLSASRPQDRQFILSSKKLLLSDSGFYLCAWSAVSGNTIYFGEGSWLTVV.

The gene calls are TRBV2 and TRBJ1-5; 9 nucleotides line up with TRBD1. There are 17 residues in the CDR3. V lost 6 bases, J lost 3 bases, and 12 bases stayed unmatched. Germline CDR1 is SNHLY and CDR2 is FYNNEI. The CDR3 bases are TGTGCCAGCAGCACCAGTCCCGGGACAGGGTCCAATCAGCCCCAGCATTTT. Translating it yields CASSTSPGTGSNQPQHF.

The rearrangement links TRBV19 to TRBJ2-3; D may be TRBD1 or TRBD2 (5 bases each). From germline, CDR1 is LNHDA and CDR2 SQIVND (reference sequence). Trimming left V 9 bases short and J 2 bases short, with 18 bases between. CDR3 length equals 15 residues. CDR3 nucleotide sequence: TGTGCCAGCTCAAGGGGACGGATCTCCACAGATACGCAGTATTTT. It yields the protein CASSRGRISTDTQYF. The full variable domain, completed using reference TRBV19 and TRBJ2-3, is DGGITQSPKYLFRKEGQNVTLSCEQNLNHDAMYWYRQDPGQGLRLIYYSQIVNDFQKGDIAEGYSVSREKKESFPLTVTSAQKNPTAFYLCASSRGRISTDTQYFGPGTRLTVL.

The chain combines TRBV9 with TRBJ1-2; 10 bases are a match to TRBD1. This CDR3 comprises 15 residues. Germline loops: CDR1 SGDLS, CDR2 YYNGEE. V lost 0 bases to trimming and J lost 6 bases; unmatched junction nucleotides: 5. For the CDR3, the DNA is TGTGCCAGCAGCGTAGCGAGGACAGGGGGGGATGGCTACACCTTC. As protein: CASSVARTGGDGYTF.

This clone was seen a handful of times. The chain is built from TRBV19 and TRBJ1-1; D not resolved. Germline V gene data show CDR1 as LNHDA and CDR2 as SQIVND (reference sequence). This CDR3 contains 13 residues. The V end lost 8 bases, the J end lost 3 bases, and 13 bases lay between the germline ends. Here the CDR3 DNA reads TGTGCCAGTCAGAATCGGTGGTACACTGAAGCTTTCTTT. Protein: CASQNRWYTEAFF.

V usage is TRBV18 and J usage is TRBJ1-1; D might be TRBD1 (5 bases). CDR1 is KGHSH and CDR2 is LQKENI in the germline V gene. With 6 bases removed from V and 1 base from J, the gap between germline ends came to 15 bases. This CDR3 is 15 amino acids long. This CDR3 reads CASSRAGTENTEAFF. CDR3 bases: TGTGCCAGCTCGCGCGCCGGGACGGAGAACACTGAAGCTTTCTTT.

This chain connects TRBV5-1 to TRBJ2-7, with no clear D. The V end lost 0 bases, the J end lost 6 bases, and 7 bases lay between the germline ends. Germline CDR1 is SGHRS and CDR2 is YFSETQ. The CDR3 spans 12 residues. The CDR3 DNA reads as TGCGCCAGCAGCTTGGCGATGGGCGAGCAGTACTTC. As protein: CASSLAMGEQYF.

The chain couples TRBV29-1 to TRBJ2-4; D uncertain. V gave up 4 bases and J gave up 6 bases, with 10 bases separating them. This CDR3 spans 12 amino acids. The germline V gene encodes CDR1 SQVTM and CDR2 ANQGSEA. Written as DNA, the CDR3 is TGCAGCGTTGCTGTCGGTCCAAACATTCAGTACTTC. Protein: CSVAVGPNIQYF.